This paragraph covers one T cell receptor (beta chain) sequence. The entry originates in a study of blood T cell repertoires in COVID-19. Germline V gene lookup returns CDR1 SGHRS and CDR2 YFSETQ. The CDR3 spans 15 residues. V shed 1 base, J shed 5 bases, and the junction held 8 bases outside the gene matches. The assay was immunoSEQ multiplex PCR, and TCRdb's table has in-frame clones only and misses some. The sample comprises about 99,000 clones, around 81% of which are singletons, and under 5.5% rests with the top ten. The J gene is TRBJ2-5, the V gene TRBV5-1, with 7 nucleotides matching TRBD2. The sample consisted of peripheral blood. The receptor comes from a man aged 80 or over with COVID-19, enrolled during active disease. CDR3 amino acids: CASSLTLAGGETQYF. The CDR3 bases are TGCGCCAGCAGCTTGACCCTAGCCGGGGGGGAGACCCAGTACTTC.